This TCR beta chain was captured by sequencing in a study of breast tumors, draining lymph nodes, adjacent tissues. Findings of the study overall: Luminal-like breast cancer showed significantly higher tumor–nontumor repertoire similarity than basal-like. Data only fit, rather than demonstrated, lymph node origin of most tumor T cells. Tumor TCR diversity was below lymph nodes but above nontumor tissue. Data fit most tumor T cells coming from lymph node, expanding in tumor.

This clonotype was observed at least ten times. Its antigen is currently unknown. At one end, the junction sequence differs from germline, possibly due to a read error. MiXCR, applied by TCRdb to the multiplex PCR reads, yields one record per CDR3 protein. The table has 150,000 to 200,000 distinct CDR3 sequences, 33% seen once. Samples came from axillary lymph nodes draining the breast cancer. This CDR3 is 12 amino acids long. The clonotype originates from a female donor with breast cancer. Some clones in this sample may be carry-over from other donors' samples. The chain employs TRBV12-3 or TRBV12-4 and TRBJ2-2; D tentatively reads TRBD1 or TRBD2 (5 bases each). The specimen sequenced was axillary lymph node tissue. In nucleotides, the CDR3 is TGCTCTTGGGGGTCTTACACCGGGGAGCTGTTTTTT. Amino acids: CSWGSYTGELFF.